This TCR beta chain was identified in a study of T cell responses to AZD1222 COVID-19 vaccine. General study results and limits: Baseline testing showed seropositivity in only a handful of AZD1222 recipients.

TCRdb keeps only in-frame clones here, not all; method: immunoSEQ multiplex PCR. The sample holds roughly 170,000 clones; 90% are singletons and the top ten take approximately 2.8%. The CDR3 has 15 amino acids. The V end was cut by 0 bases, the J end by 0 bases, with 9 bases between. The V gene's germline CDR1 is MNHEY and CDR2 SVGEGT. With respect to this clone: The target antigen is unknown.

J is TRBJ2-7 and V is TRBV6-2 or TRBV6-3; TRBD2 is a possible D gene (5 bases). Material: peripheral blood, obtained on day 0 of AZD1222 vaccination. This TCR was recovered from an adult in good health. This CDR3 reads CASSYSPGNSYEQYF. The CDR3 DNA follows: TGTGCCAGCAGTTACTCCCCGGGGAACTCCTACGAGCAGTACTTC.